This is a list of T cell receptor beta chains from one sample in a study of blood T cells in healthy people across ages. MiXCR, run by TCRdb on the 5' RACE reads, gives a single entry per CDR3 protein. The sample has roughly 650,000 distinct CDR3 sequences; 32% are singletons. The sequenced sample was blood. These receptors were taken from a woman aged 80 or older in good health. The CDR3 runs from the conserved cysteine through the conserved F or W. A D gene is named only where the DNA matches it firmly. Part of the rows lack a size; the others show once, few, many or a class for expanded clones.

>TRBV5-1|TRBD1|many|TRBJ2-5
CASSSGQGTYAETQYF
TGCGCCAGCAGCTCGGGACAGGGGACGTACGCAGAGACCCAGTACTTC
>TRBV20-1|NA|few|TRBJ1-1
CSARDRARGNTEAFF
TGCAGTGCTAGAGATCGGGCCAGGGGGAACACTGAAGCTTTCTTT
>TRBV6-2/TRBV6-3|NA|many|TRBJ2-7
CASRREGPSEQYF
TGTGCCAGCAGGCGTGAGGGGCCTAGCGAGCAGTACTTC
>TRBV6-5|TRBD2|few|TRBJ2-1
CASMAGGGREQFF
TGTGCCAGCATGGCGGGAGGAGGGCGCGAGCAGTTCTTC
>TRBV29-1|NA|few|TRBJ1-1
CSVERRGENTEAFF
TGCAGCGTTGAGCGCAGGGGAGAGAACACTGAAGCTTTCTTT
>TRBV12-3/TRBV12-4|NA|many|TRBJ2-5
CASSRFGDTQETQYF
TGTGCCAGCAGTCGATTTGGGGACACACAAGAGACCCAGTACTTC
>TRBV7-8|NA|many|TRBJ2-3
CASSLATLADTQYF
TGTGCCAGCAGCTTAGCGACTCTCGCGGATACGCAGTATTTT
>TRBV4-2|NA|NA|TRBJ1-1
CASSQDKGGGGTEAFF
TGTGCCAGCAGCCAAGATAAAGGGGGGGGAGGCACTGAAGCTTTCTTT
>TRBV29-1|TRBD2|NA|TRBJ2-2
CSVERLAGTGELFF
TGCAGCGTTGAAAGACTAGCGGGGACCGGGGAGCTGTTTTTT
>TRBV5-5|NA|NA|TRBJ2-2
CASSLEGAATGERFF
TGTGCCAGCAGCTTGGAAGGGGCAGCCACCGGGGAGCGGTTTTTT
>TRBV5-1|NA|few|TRBJ1-2
CASSLAGDLGYTF
TGCGCCAGCAGCTTGGCCGGAGATCTTGGCTACACCTTC
>TRBV6-5|TRBD1|NA|TRBJ1-4
CASSSGRDRGMGRRNEKLFF
TGTGCCAGCAGTTCGGGCCGGGACAGGGGAATGGGAAGGCGTAATGAAAAACTGTTTTTT
>TRBV14|TRBD2|NA|TRBJ2-1
CASSQKLAGVYNEQFF
TGTGCCAGCAGCCAGAAACTAGCGGGAGTCTACAATGAGCAGTTCTTC
>TRBV5-1|NA|NA|TRBJ1-1
CASSLARGGAEAFF
TGCGCCAGCAGCTTGGCCCGGGGAGGCGCTGAAGCTTTCTTT
>TRBV5-1|NA|NA|TRBJ1-6
CASRTQGSDSPLHF
TGCGCCAGCAGAACCCAGGGATCGGATTCACCCCTCCACTTT
>TRBV12-3/TRBV12-4|NA|many|TRBJ2-7
CASSWGGEQYF
TGTGCCAGCAGCTGGGGCGGCGAGCAGTACTTC
>TRBV5-1|NA|NA|TRBJ2-1
CASAASTTGCHEQFF
TGCGCCAGCGCAGCTTCAACTACAGGGTGCCATGAGCAGTTCTTC
>TRBV10-3|TRBD2|many|TRBJ2-5
CAISPTSGAQETQYF
TGTGCCATCAGTCCGACTAGCGGGGCACAAGAGACCCAGTACTTC
>TRBV29-1|NA|NA|TRBJ2-3
CSVPTEGLTDTQYF
TGCAGCGTTCCCACAGAAGGTTTGACAGATACGCAGTATTTT
>TRBV15|TRBD1|many|TRBJ2-5
CATSRDWTGQTQYF
TGTGCCACCAGCAGAGATTGGACAGGGCAGACCCAGTACTTC
>TRBV7-2|TRBD2|many|TRBJ2-1
CASSASGGENNEQFF
TGTGCCAGCAGCGCTAGCGGGGGGGAAAACAATGAGCAGTTCTTC
>TRBV10-3|NA|many|TRBJ2-5
CAISEGGRGETQYF
TGTGCCATCAGTGAGGGGGGGCGCGGAGAGACCCAGTACTTC
>TRBV5-1|TRBD1|few|TRBJ1-1
CASSPPGQHTEAFF
TGCGCCAGCAGCCCCCCGGGACAGCACACTGAAGCTTTCTTT
>TRBV27|NA|NA|TRBJ2-5
CASSLRVPETQYF
TGTGCCAGCAGTTTAAGGGTCCCAGAGACCCAGTACTTC
>TRBV7-2|TRBD2|NA|TRBJ2-5
CASSLQGLAEETQYF
TGTGCCAGCAGCTTGCAAGGACTAGCGGAAGAGACCCAGTACTTC
>TRBV18|NA|few|TRBJ1-2
CASSPQARRNYGYTF
TGTGCCAGCTCACCACAGGCCAGGAGGAACTATGGCTACACCTTC
>TRBV7-3|TRBD1|NA|TRBJ2-1
CASSRTGSYNERFF
TGTGCCAGCAGCCGGACAGGGTCTTACAATGAGCGGTTCTTC
>TRBV28|TRBD1|NA|TRBJ2-7
CASKYPDRGDEQYF
TGTGCCAGCAAATACCCGGACAGGGGGGACGAGCAGTACTTC
>TRBV7-7|NA|many|TRBJ2-5
CASSLETGRGETQYF
TGTGCTAGCAGCTTGGAGACAGGGCGGGGGGAGACCCAGTACTTC
>TRBV7-6|NA|many|TRBJ1-2
CASSLDQGKDGYTF
TGTGCCAGCAGCTTAGATCAGGGCAAGGATGGCTACACCTTC
>TRBV20-1|TRBD1|many|TRBJ2-5
CSANNRGQQETQYF
TGCAGTGCTAACAACAGGGGACAACAAGAGACCCAGTACTTC
>TRBV7-8|NA|NA|TRBJ1-5
CTSSSLRRTLGNQPQHF
TGTACCAGCAGCTCACTCCGGAGGACACTCGGGAATCAGCCCCAGCATTTT
>TRBV28|NA|NA|TRBJ1-6
CASLISGYNSPLHF
TGTGCCAGTCTGATCTCAGGGTATAATTCACCCCTCCACTTT
>TRBV10-3|TRBD2|many|TRBJ2-3
CAIIAGGRGTDTQYF
TGTGCCATCATTGCGGGGGGGCGGGGCACAGATACGCAGTATTTT
>TRBV7-2|TRBD2|many|TRBJ2-3
CASSLQTGTSLSGTQYF
TGTGCCAGCAGCCTACAAACCGGGACTAGCCTATCGGGGACGCAGTATTTT
>TRBV3-1|NA|NA|TRBJ2-5
CASSQGLVGVHNEQYF
TGTGCCAGCAGCCAAGGACTAGTGGGGGTCCACAATGAGCAGTACTTC
>TRBV7-8|TRBD1|NA|TRBJ2-1
CASSPGTAPSSYNEQFF
TGTGCCAGCAGCCCCGGGACAGCCCCTAGCTCCTACAATGAGCAGTTCTTC
>TRBV20-1|NA|many|TRBJ1-2
CSARDKTGLYGYTF
TGCAGTGCTAGAGATAAAACGGGACTCTATGGCTACACCTTC
>TRBV24-1|NA|many|TRBJ1-6
CATSDLAGLIRYSPLHF
TGTGCCACCAGTGATTTGGCCGGATTGATACGGTATTCACCCCTCCACTTT
>TRBV25-1|TRBD2|many|TRBJ2-7
CASSADRDYTTSYEQYF
TGTGCCAGCAGTGCGGACCGGGACTACACTACCTCCTACGAGCAGTACTTC
>TRBV20-1|TRBD2|NA|TRBJ2-5
CSARAPAGGQSGQYF
TGCAGTGCTAGAGCCCCCGCGGGGGGGCAGAGTGGGCAGTACTTC
>TRBV6-1|TRBD2|NA|TRBJ2-1
CASSVDSGRWKFF
TGTGCCAGCAGTGTGGATAGCGGGAGGTGGAAGTTCTTC
>TRBV7-9|TRBD1|NA|TRBJ2-5
CASSLDGQGQETQYF
TGTGCCAGCAGCTTAGATGGACAGGGCCAAGAGACCCAGTACTTC
>TRBV29-1|NA|NA|TRBJ2-5
CSVRGLQETQYF
TGCAGCGTGAGGGGACTCCAAGAGACCCAGTACTTC
>TRBV5-1|NA|many|TRBJ2-5
CASSRGGPQETQYF
TGTGCCAGCAGCAGGGGCGGGCCCCAAGAGACCCAGTACTTC
>TRBV7-9|TRBD1|few|TRBJ1-5
CASSPDRESPQPQHF
TGTGCCAGCAGCCCGGACAGGGAATCGCCCCAGCCCCAGCATTTT
>TRBV10-3|TRBD2|many|TRBJ2-5
CAISAGGGGKETQYF
TGTGCCATCAGTGCCGGCGGCGGGGGGAAGGAGACCCAGTACTTC
>TRBV5-1|NA|NA|TRBJ2-7
CASSLGPTIEQYF
TGCGCCAGCAGCTTGGGACCTACCATCGAGCAGTACTTC
>TRBV5-1|TRBD2|NA|TRBJ2-3
CACSLESSGITDTQYF
TGCGCCTGCAGCTTGGAGTCTAGCGGAATCACAGATACGCAGTATTTT
>TRBV29-1|NA|once|TRBJ2-1
CSVGRDNEQFF
TGCAGCGTTGGTAGGGACAATGAGCAGTTCTTC
>TRBV18|NA|many|TRBJ2-7
CASSPPLRSYEQYF
TGTGCCAGCTCACCACCATTGCGGTCCTACGAGCAGTACTTC
>TRBV24-1|TRBD1|few|TRBJ1-2
CATSDPGQGYGYTF
TGTGCCACCAGTGATCCGGGACAGGGCTATGGCTACACCTTC
>TRBV19|NA|few|TRBJ1-2
CASSIIEGVGYGYTF
TGTGCCAGTAGTATAATTGAGGGGGTCGGCTATGGCTACACCTTC
>TRBV20-1|NA|NA|TRBJ2-3
CSARDGGAITDTQYF
TGCAGTGCTAGAGATGGCGGGGCGATAACAGATACGCAGTATTTT
>TRBV21-1|NA|NA|TRBJ2-1
CVSSKDLSGQQNNEQFF
TGTGTCAGCAGCAAAGATTTATCGGGACAGCAGAACAATGAGCAGTTCTTC
>TRBV7-2|TRBD1|NA|TRBJ1-1
CAGSPQTGGSNTEAFF
TGTGCCGGCAGCCCTCAAACAGGGGGTTCGAACACTGAAGCTTTCTTT